The present TCR beta chain was sequenced within a study of blood T cell repertoires in COVID-19. As for the study in general: The United States, Italy and Spain supplied acute and convalescent COVID-19 samples. T cells, B-cell-depleted T cells, or PBMCs supplied cDNA or gDNA.

The germline V and J ends were trimmed by 0 bases and 7 bases, with 13 bases remaining between them. The germline gives CDR1 SGDLS, CDR2 YYNGEE. The CDR3 consists of 15 residues. The authors' processing: Nucleated cell number was recorded as an estimate derived from reference gene primer amplification. Generated by immunoSEQ multiplex PCR, the TCRdb table keeps only in-frame clones and is missing some. Clonal size and the V and J genes are those of that table, whereas D and trimming came from the DNA. The data hold about 130,000 clones, with roughly 80% observed a single time. The specimen was peripheral blood. The chain recombines TRBV9 with TRBJ2-2; possible D gene TRBD2, 5 bases. The receptor's source is a woman in her twenties or thirties who had recovered from COVID-19. CDR3 loop: CASSVVPTGIGELFF. In nucleotides, the CDR3 is TGTGCCAGCAGCGTAGTCCCTACGGGGATCGGGGAGCTGTTTTTT.